Shown below are 16 T cell receptor beta chains from a single sample sequenced in a study of T cell clonality in common variable immunodeficiency. Broader study findings: Common variable immunodeficiency TCR beta sequences reportedly had fewer deletions and N-nucleotide insertions.

These receptors lack a known antigen. Measured with immunoSEQ multiplex PCR; TCRdb has only the in-frame clones, and not every one. This sample comprises about 33,000 clones, none seen once only. The sample taken for sequencing was peripheral blood mononuclear cells. The source of these receptors is a human donor with common variable immunodeficiency.

This clone was detected many times. From the germline J gene comes the end of the CDR3, since the read stops 3 residues before it. This rearrangement joins TRBV20-1 to TRBJ1-1; D call uncertain. Germline values: CDR1 DFQATT, CDR2 SNEGSKA (reference sequence). The CDR3 contains 14 residues. The CDR3 spells CSASTFQVSGGAFF. Partial CDR3 DNA: TGCAGTGCTAGCACGTTTCAGGTCTCAGGTGGA.

This clone was seen ten or more times. The read ends 3 residues shy of where the CDR3 ends; the end is completed using the germline J gene. The chain links TRBV23-1 to TRBJ2-5, with D possibly being TRBD1 (6 bases). TRBV23-1 is an ORF for which the function is uncertain. This CDR3 has 16 amino acids. Trimming shortened V by 3 bases and J by 5 bases, and 19 bases separated the two germline ends. Partial CDR3 DNA: TGCGCCAGCAGTCACCCCCAGCAGGGGCTGGAGGAGACC. This translates into CASSHPQQGLEET. The whole CDR3 sequence reads CASSHPQQGLEETQYF.

In its sample, this clone was seen a few times. The DNA ends 3 residues before the CDR3 does, and the rest of the CDR3 is filled in from the germline J gene. The chain recombines TRBV30 with TRBJ1-6, with no clear D. Per the germline V gene, CDR1 is GTSNPN and CDR2 is SVGIG (reference sequence). The CDR3 is made up of 13 amino acids. V was cut by 5 bases and J by 10 bases, with 15 bases left in between. Partial CDR3 DNA: TGTGCCTGGGGAGACATCATCGAGTCACCC. Its translation: CAWGDIIESP. The whole CDR3 sequence reads CAWGDIIESPLHF.

This clone was observed many times. The read halts 3 residues ahead of the CDR3 end, with the missing end drawn from the germline J gene. This chain uses TRBV7-9 with TRBJ1-1; no definite D call. V lost 5 bases, J lost 4 bases, and 11 bases lay in between. This CDR3 contains 13 residues. Germline V gives CDR1 SEHNR, CDR2 FQNEAQ (reference sequence). Incomplete CDR3 DNA: TGTGCCAGCAGCCTTTCGGGTGGCACTGAA. This translates into CASSLSGGTE. In full, the CDR3 reads CASSLSGGTEAFF.

This clone was seen only a few times. The read gets to within 3 residues of the CDR3 end, and the germline J gene fills in the rest. V is TRBV11-2 and J is TRBJ1-4, with TRBD1 matching 9 bases. This CDR3 has 14 amino acids. CDR1 and CDR2 (germline): SGHAT, FQNNGV. Unmatched junction bases numbered 5, after V lost 4 bases and J lost 8 bases. The sequenced part of the CDR3 DNA is TGTGCCAGCAGCTGGACAGGGGAGAAAGAAAAA. It translates to CASSWTGEKEK. In full, the CDR3 is CASSWTGEKEKLFF.

With regard to this clone: The read comes to an end 3 residues before the CDR3 does, leaving the germline J gene to fill in the end. The chain has TRBV7-2 and TRBJ2-1; D remains unclear. CDR3 size: 14 residues. V was clipped by 7 bases and J by 6 bases, with 16 bases between them. Looked up from germline, CDR1 is SGHTA and CDR2 is FQGNSA. The chain's CDR3 is CASTPKAVSNEQFF. Partial CDR3 DNA: TGTGCCAGCACCCCGAAGGCCGTGTCCAATGAG. Complete variable domain (other parts from reference TRBV7-2 and TRBJ2-1): GAGVSQSPSNKVTEKGKDVELRCDPISGHTALYWYRQSLGQGLEFLIYFQGNSAPDKSGLPSDRFSAERTGGSVSTLTIQRTQQEDSAVYLCASTPKAVSNEQFFGPGTRLTVL.

This clone occurred many times. The CDR3 end is not reached by the read, which stops 3 residues before it; the germline J gene fills it in. The V call is TRBV20-1, the J call TRBJ1-5; possible D gene TRBD1, 5 bases. CDR3 length equals 13 residues. Trimming took 3 bases from V and 5 from J, leaving 11 bases between them. Germline V gives CDR1 DFQATT, CDR2 SNEGSKA (reference sequence). The CDR3 loop reads CSASLRVDQPQHF. The CDR3 DNA, read in part, is TGCAGTGCTAGTCTCAGGGTGGATCAGCCC.

A note on this clone: The read falls 3 residues short of the CDR3 end, and the missing part is taken from the germline J gene. The chain couples TRBV29-1 to TRBJ2-1; D not resolved. CDR1 is SQVTM and CDR2 is ANQGSEA in the germline V gene. V shed 4 bases and J shed 7 bases, with 11 bases lying between them. The CDR3 extends over 12 amino acids. The CDR3 sequence: CSVGPQLNEQFF. CDR3 bases read: TGCAGCGTTGGTCCCCAGTTAAATGAG.

This clone was seen more than once but under ten times. Read data end 3 residues before the CDR3 end; the end is taken from the germline J gene. V gene TRBV2 combines with J gene TRBJ1-1; D gene uncertain. Germline V CDR1 and CDR2: SNHLY, FYNNEI. The CDR3 runs 16 residues. Trimming took off 3 bases at V and 4 bases at J, with 18 bases between the two ends. Partial CDR3 DNA: TGTGCCAGCAGTGATGGTATGCCAAAAAAGGGCACTGAA. It encodes CASSDGMPKKGTE. The CDR3 in full is CASSDGMPKKGTEAFF.

This chain's CDR3 is CASSEARGVGYGYTF. CDR3 bases read: TGTGCCAGCAGTGAAGCGCGGGGGGTTGGCTATGGC. The V gene is TRBV2, the J gene TRBJ1-2; D might be TRBD1 (5 bases). The CDR3 extends 3 residues past the end of the read, so its final part is completed from the germline J gene. Germline V gene lookup returns CDR1 SNHLY and CDR2 FYNNEI. This CDR3 is built from 15 residues. Between the trimmed V and J ends, which lost 0 bases and 4 bases, there was a span of 12 bases. Full variable domain (rest looked up from reference TRBV2 and TRBJ1-2): EPEVTQTPSHQVTQMGQEVILRCVPISNHLYFYWYRQILGQKVEFLVSFYNNEISEKSEIFDDQFSVERPDGSNFTLKIRSTKLEDSAMYFCASSEARGVGYGYTFGSGTRLTVV.

Notes on this clone: The observed sequence ends 3 residues before the CDR3 terminus, with the missing tail filled in from the germline J gene. The V call is TRBV11-3, the J call TRBJ2-7; 8 bases are a match to TRBD1. The CDR3 runs 14 residues. Germline trimming cut 5 bases from V and 6 bases from J; bases unmatched to any gene: 9. Germline CDR1 is SGHNT and CDR2 is YENEEA. CDR3 DNA, as far as it was read: TGTGCCAGCAGCCCCGGACAGGGATCTAGCGAG. As protein: CASSPGQGSSE. The full CDR3 protein is CASSPGQGSSEQYF.

As to this clone: Read coverage stops 3 residues before the CDR3 terminus; the germline J gene supplies the remainder. This sequence joins TRBV19 and TRBJ2-2; 9 nucleotides match TRBD1. Germline CDR1 LNHDA, CDR2 SQIVND (reference sequence). The CDR3 consists of 15 residues. The J segment lost 6 bases and the V segment lost 9 bases, leaving 11 bases of the junction unmatched. CDR3 region: CASESTGGKAGELFF. The part of the CDR3 DNA that was read is TGTGCCAGCGAGTCGACAGGGGGAAAGGCCGGGGAG.

Comments on this clone: Sequencing ends 3 residues short of the CDR3 end; the germline J gene provides the rest. This chain uses TRBV6-2 or TRBV6-3 with TRBJ1-1; no clear D. V was cut by 2 bases and J by 2 bases, with 3 bases left in between. Germline lookup yields CDR1 MNHEY and CDR2 SVGEGT. There are 12 residues in the CDR3. The CDR3 loop is CASSYINTEAFF. The covered CDR3 bases are TGTGCCAGCAGTTACATAAACACTGAA.

Notes on this clone: The CDR3 goes on 3 residues after the read ends, and that part is filled in from the germline J gene. The chain is built from TRBV5-1 and TRBJ2-5; 9 bases fit TRBD1. The length of the CDR3 is 15 residues. After removal of 3 bases from V and 4 bases from J, the junction contained 7 bases not matched to a gene. Per the germline V gene, CDR1 is SGHRS and CDR2 is YFSETQ. CDR3 DNA, as far as it was read: TGCGCCAGCAGCTCGACGAGACAGGGGGGAGAGACC. Its protein is CASSSTRQGGET. The full CDR3 sequence reads CASSSTRQGGETQYF.

With respect to this clone: Sequencing ends 3 residues short of the CDR3 end; the germline J gene provides the rest. The V and J genes are TRBV6-2 or TRBV6-3 and TRBJ2-1; 9 bases map to TRBD2. CDR1 and CDR2 (germline): MNHEY, SVGEGT. The CDR3 runs 15 residues. The trim removed 5 bases at V and 7 bases at J, leaving 9 bases unmatched. CDR3 region: CASSNPAGGLNEQFF. Incomplete CDR3 DNA: TGTGCCAGCAGTAACCCAGCGGGGGGCCTGAATGAG.

The sample holds many counts of this clone. The CDR3 end is not reached by the read, which stops 3 residues before it; the germline J gene fills it in. The rearrangement links TRBV27 to TRBJ1-2, with TRBD1 identical over 8 bases. Germline V CDR1 and CDR2: MNHEY, SMNVEV (reference sequence). The CDR3 is 16 residues long. The V gene end was trimmed by 3 bases and the J gene end by 6 bases; junction bases not matched to a gene: 12. The sequenced part of the CDR3 DNA is TGTGCCAGCAGTTTGGGACCTTCGGGCAGGGGGCATGGC. Its protein product is CASSLGPSGRGHG. The complete CDR3 sequence is CASSLGPSGRGHGYTF.